The rows below give T cell receptor beta chains drawn from one sample of a study of blood T cell repertoires in COVID-19. The data were produced by immunoSEQ multiplex PCR, yet TCRdb's version contains in-frame clones alone and is incomplete. Counted here are 100,000 to 150,000 clones, under 85% occurring once; the ten biggest clones make up 10% to 15%. Specimen: peripheral blood. The origin of the receptors is a man between 60 and 70 years old with acute or convalescent COVID-19. Each CDR3 is given with its conserved first and last residue. D genes are given only for firm matches. Not every row has a clone size; where given, it reads once, few, many or a size class.

>.|TRBJ1-2|TRBV28|.
CASSQRSYGYTF
TGTGCCAGCAGTCAGAGGAGCTATGGCTACACCTTC
>.|TRBJ2-2|TRBV6-2/TRBV6-3|.
CASSYFSGKANTGELFF
TGTGCCAGCAGTTACTTCTCCGGGAAGGCGAACACCGGGGAGCTGTTTTTT
>.|TRBJ2-2|TRBV29-1|.
CSVDGSTGELFF
TGCAGCGTTGACGGGTCCACCGGGGAGCTGTTTTTT
>TRBD1|TRBJ2-3|TRBV7-3|.
CASSDRYGTAPSTDTQYF
TGTGCCAGCAGCGATCGATACGGGACAGCTCCTAGCACAGATACGCAGTATTTT
>.|TRBJ1-5|TRBV11-2|.
CASSSGNSNQPQHF
TGTGCCAGCAGCTCAGGGAATAGCAATCAGCCCCAGCATTTT
>TRBD2|TRBJ2-5|TRBV30|.
CAWRPAGGRETQYF
TGTGCCTGGAGACCCGCGGGGGGCCGGGAGACCCAGTACTTC
>TRBD1|TRBJ1-2|TRBV3-1/TRBV3-2|.
CASSPNLQGRTNYGYTF
TGTGCCAGCAGCCCGAACCTACAGGGGAGGACTAACTATGGCTACACCTTC
>TRBD1|TRBJ2-3|TRBV6-4|.
CASTIDRAVGTDTQYF
TGTGCCAGCACTATTGACAGGGCGGTCGGCACAGATACGCAGTATTTT
>TRBD1|TRBJ2-4|TRBV6-2/TRBV6-3|.
CASSGQGGIQYF
TGTGCCAGCAGTGGACAGGGCGGTATTCAGTACTTC
>.|TRBJ1-4|TRBV11-3|.
CASSHGAGGQNEKLFF
TGTGCCAGCAGCCACGGGGCGGGAGGTCAGAATGAAAAACTGTTTTTT
>.|TRBJ2-7|TRBV21-1|.
CASSILADAYEQYF
TGTGCCAGCAGCATACTAGCGGACGCCTACGAGCAGTACTTC
>.|TRBJ2-3|TRBV5-4|.
CASSLAPGLTDTQYF
TGTGCCAGCAGCTTGGCGCCGGGATTGACAGATACGCAGTATTTT
>TRBD2|TRBJ2-1|TRBV27|.
CASRPTGGTRLYNEQFF
TGTGCCAGCAGGCCCACGGGGGGGACTCGCCTTTACAATGAGCAGTTCTTC
>.|TRBJ1-2|TRBV28|.
CPSTHGGTYGYTF
TGTCCAAGCACCCACGGGGGAACATATGGCTACACCTTC
>TRBD1|TRBJ2-1|TRBV14|.
CASSPGQGGRQFF
TGTGCCAGCAGCCCTGGACAGGGGGGACGGCAGTTCTTC
>.|TRBJ2-2|TRBV2|.
CASSDYFTLELFF
TGTGCCAGCAGTGATTACTTCACCCTTGAGCTGTTTTTT
>.|TRBJ2-5|TRBV28|.
CASSLSGSRGKTQYF
TGTGCCAGCAGTTTATCCGGGAGCCGCGGGAAGACCCAGTACTTC
>TRBD1|TRBJ1-2|TRBV5-4|.
CASRPRDRGPRGYTF
TGTGCCAGCAGGCCCCGGGACAGGGGGCCGCGTGGCTACACCTTC
>.|TRBJ1-2|TRBV10-3|.
CAISETVRVGGYTF
TGTGCCATCAGTGAGACCGTCAGGGTAGGTGGCTACACCTTC
>TRBD1|TRBJ1-4|TRBV5-1|.
CASSGQGTNEKLFF
TGCGCCAGTTCCGGACAGGGGACTAATGAAAAACTGTTTTTT
>TRBD2|TRBJ2-1|TRBV10-3|.
CAISESSSGRSNEQFF
TGTGCCATCAGTGAGTCGTCGAGCGGGAGGAGCAATGAGCAGTTCTTC
>.|TRBJ1-1|TRBV19|.
CASSIPLWNTEAFF
TGTGCCAGTAGTATCCCCTTGTGGAACACTGAAGCTTTCTTT
>TRBD1|TRBJ1-2|TRBV5-1|.
CASSPVGQTYGYTF
TGCGCCAGCAGCCCGGTGGGACAGACCTATGGCTACACCTTC
>.|TRBJ2-3|TRBV25-1|.
CASGDFTDTQYF
TGTGCCAGCGGGGACTTCACAGATACGCAGTATTTT
>.|TRBJ2-1|TRBV19|.
CASSRGFPGGNPSYNEQFF
TGTGCCAGTAGTCGGGGATTCCCGGGCGGGAACCCCTCCTACAATGAGCAGTTCTTC
>.|TRBJ1-1|TRBV5-4|.
CASSFDRVNTEAFF
TGTGCCAGCAGCTTTGACAGAGTGAACACTGAAGCTTTCTTT
>TRBD2|TRBJ2-1|TRBV29-1|.
CSVEAGGGYNEQFF
TGCAGCGTTGAGGCGGGAGGAGGGTACAATGAGCAGTTCTTC
>TRBD1|TRBJ2-5|TRBV19|.
CASSFSTGGSVETQYF
TGTGCCAGTAGTTTTTCCACAGGGGGCTCGGTTGAGACCCAGTACTTC
>.|TRBJ2-6|TRBV5-1|.
CASTPRRVGANVLTF
TGCGCCAGCACCCCCCGGCGGGTTGGGGCCAACGTCCTGACTTTC
>TRBD2|TRBJ2-1|TRBV7-6|.
CASSLMVALAGGTSYNEQFF
TGTGCCAGCAGCTTAATGGTTGCGCTAGCGGGAGGGACCTCCTACAATGAGCAGTTCTTC
>TRBD1|TRBJ2-1|TRBV28|.
CASSQVHRGFSNEQFF
TGTGCCAGCAGCCAGGTTCACAGGGGGTTTTCTAATGAGCAGTTCTTC
>.|TRBJ1-2|TRBV6-5|.
CASSPPLGGYTF
TGTGCCAGCAGTCCCCCCCTGGGCGGCTACACCTTC
>.|TRBJ1-2|TRBV28|.
CASSTGRVYGYTF
TGTGCCAGCAGTACAGGGAGGGTTTATGGCTACACCTTC
>TRBD2|TRBJ2-1|TRBV30|.
CAWGSGYYNEQFF
TGTGCCTGGGGTAGCGGGTACTACAATGAGCAGTTCTTC
>TRBD2|TRBJ2-2|TRBV2|.
CASSERSLAGTGELFF
TGTGCCAGCAGTGAGAGGTCACTAGCGGGTACCGGGGAGCTGTTTTTT
>.|TRBJ2-7|TRBV5-6|.
CASSYTPGLDYEQYF
TGTGCCAGCAGCTACACCCCGGGACTCGACTACGAGCAGTACTTC
>.|TRBJ1-2|TRBV27|.
CASSWGDRSIYGYTF
TGTGCCAGCAGTTGGGGCGACAGGTCTATCTATGGCTACACCTTC
>.|TRBJ1-2|TRBV27|.
CASTSPFSGKYGYTF
TGTGCCAGCACCTCCCCCTTTTCGGGGAAGTACGGCTACACCTTC
>TRBD2|TRBJ2-3|TRBV24-1|.
CATSDSGMVLGVTQYF
TGTGCCACCAGTGATAGCGGGATGGTCCTGGGGGTTACGCAGTATTTT
>TRBD2|TRBJ2-7|TRBV7-8|few
CASRRGTSGSWKISYEQYF
TGTGCCAGCAGGAGGGGGACTAGCGGGAGTTGGAAGATCTCCTACGAGCAGTACTTC
>TRBD2|TRBJ2-3|TRBV9|few
CASTGGLSTDTQYF
TGTGCCTCCACGGGAGGGCTGAGCACAGATACGCAGTATTTT